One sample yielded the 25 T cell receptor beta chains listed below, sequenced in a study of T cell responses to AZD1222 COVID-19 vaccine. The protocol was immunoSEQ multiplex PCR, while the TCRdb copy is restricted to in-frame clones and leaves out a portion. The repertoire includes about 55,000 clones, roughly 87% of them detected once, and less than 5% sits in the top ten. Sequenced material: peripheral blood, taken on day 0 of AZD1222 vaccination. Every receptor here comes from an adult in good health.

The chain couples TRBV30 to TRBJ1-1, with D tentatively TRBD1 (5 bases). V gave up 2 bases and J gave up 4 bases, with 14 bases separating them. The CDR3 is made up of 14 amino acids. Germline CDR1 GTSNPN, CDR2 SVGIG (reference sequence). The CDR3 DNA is TGTGCCTGGAGTATCGGGTCGGGGGTCACTGAAGCTTTCTTT. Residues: CAWSIGSGVTEAFF.

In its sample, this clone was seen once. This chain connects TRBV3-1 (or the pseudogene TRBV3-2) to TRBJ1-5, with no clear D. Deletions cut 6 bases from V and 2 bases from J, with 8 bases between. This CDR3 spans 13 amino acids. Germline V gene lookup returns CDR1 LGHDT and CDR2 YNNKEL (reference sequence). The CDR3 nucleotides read TGTGCCAGCAGTCAGAGGGGCAATCAGCCCCAGCATTTT. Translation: CASSQRGNQPQHF.

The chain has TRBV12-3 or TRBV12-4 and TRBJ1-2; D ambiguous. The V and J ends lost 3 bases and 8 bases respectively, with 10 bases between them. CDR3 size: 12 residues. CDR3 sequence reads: CASSFGPGGYTF. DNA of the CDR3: TGTGCCAGCAGTTTTGGGCCGGGGGGCTACACCTTC.

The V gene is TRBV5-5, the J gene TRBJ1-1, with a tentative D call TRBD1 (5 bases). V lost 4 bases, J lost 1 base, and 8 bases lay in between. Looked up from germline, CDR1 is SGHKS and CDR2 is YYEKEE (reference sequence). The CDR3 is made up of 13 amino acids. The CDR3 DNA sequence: TGTGCCAGCAGCCCGGGACCGAACACTGAAGCTTTCTTT. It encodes CASSPGPNTEAFF.

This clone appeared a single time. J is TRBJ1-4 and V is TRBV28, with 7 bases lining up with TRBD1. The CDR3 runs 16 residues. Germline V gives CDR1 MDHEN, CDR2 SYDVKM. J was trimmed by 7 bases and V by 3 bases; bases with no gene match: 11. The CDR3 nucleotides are TGTGCCAGCAGTTTCGCTCGGACAGGCAAAAGTGAAAAACTGTTTTTT. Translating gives CASSFARTGKSEKLFF.

The CDR3, as DNA: TGTGCCAGCAGCTTTGACAGGACCGGGAATGGCTACACCTTC. Amino acids: CASSFDRTGNGYTF. The chain couples TRBV7-9 to TRBJ1-2; tentative D call: TRBD1 (6 bases). This CDR3 is built from 14 residues. The germline V gene encodes CDR1 SEHNR and CDR2 FQNEAQ (reference sequence). The V and J ends lost 3 bases and 6 bases respectively, with 14 bases between them.

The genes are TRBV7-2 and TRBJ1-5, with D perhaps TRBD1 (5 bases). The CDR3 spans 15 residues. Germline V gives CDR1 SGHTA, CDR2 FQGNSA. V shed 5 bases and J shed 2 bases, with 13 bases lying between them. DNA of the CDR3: TGTGCCAGCAGCCCGGGGGGGTATCGCAATCAGCCCCAGCATTTT. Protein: CASSPGGYRNQPQHF.

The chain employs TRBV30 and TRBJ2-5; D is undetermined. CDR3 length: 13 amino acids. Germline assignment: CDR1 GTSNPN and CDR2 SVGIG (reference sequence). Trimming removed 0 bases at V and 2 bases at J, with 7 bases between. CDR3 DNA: TGTGCCTGGAGTGTACGGGTACAAGAGACCCAGTACTTC. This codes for CAWSVRVQETQYF. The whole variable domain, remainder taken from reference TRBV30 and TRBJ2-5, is SQTIHQWPATLVQPVGSPLSLECTVEGTSNPNLYWYRQAAGRGLQLLFYSVGIGQISSEVPQNLSASRPQDRQFILSSKKLLLSDSGFYLCAWSVRVQETQYFGPGTRLLVL.

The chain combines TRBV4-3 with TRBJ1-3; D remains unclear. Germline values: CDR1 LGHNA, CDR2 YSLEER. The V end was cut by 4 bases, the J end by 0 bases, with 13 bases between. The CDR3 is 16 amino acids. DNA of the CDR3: TGCGCCAGCAGCCGAGACCAGACTGTCTCTGGAAACACCATATATTTT. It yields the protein CASSRDQTVSGNTIYF.

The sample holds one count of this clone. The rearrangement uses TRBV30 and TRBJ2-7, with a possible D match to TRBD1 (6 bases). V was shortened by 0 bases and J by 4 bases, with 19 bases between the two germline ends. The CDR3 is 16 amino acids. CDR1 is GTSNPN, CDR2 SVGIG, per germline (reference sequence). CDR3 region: CAWSVDNSGAGYEQYF. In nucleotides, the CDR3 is TGTGCCTGGAGTGTAGATAATTCAGGGGCTGGGTACGAGCAGTACTTC.

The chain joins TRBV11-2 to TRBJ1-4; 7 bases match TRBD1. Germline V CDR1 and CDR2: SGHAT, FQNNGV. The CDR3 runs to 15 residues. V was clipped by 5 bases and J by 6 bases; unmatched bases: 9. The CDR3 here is CASSPGGGAYEKLFF. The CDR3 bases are TGTGCCAGCAGCCCCGGAGGGGGCGCGTATGAAAAACTGTTTTTT.

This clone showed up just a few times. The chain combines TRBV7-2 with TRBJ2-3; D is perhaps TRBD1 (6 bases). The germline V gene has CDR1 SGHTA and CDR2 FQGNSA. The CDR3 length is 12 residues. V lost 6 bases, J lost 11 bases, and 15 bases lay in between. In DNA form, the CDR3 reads TGTGCCAGCAGTTTGCGGCAAGGGGGGCAGTATTTT. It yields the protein CASSLRQGGQYF.

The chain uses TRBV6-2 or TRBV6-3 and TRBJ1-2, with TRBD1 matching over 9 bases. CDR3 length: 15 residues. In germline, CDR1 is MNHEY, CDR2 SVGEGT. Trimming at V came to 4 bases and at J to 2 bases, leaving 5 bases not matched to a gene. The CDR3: CASSSGTGRNYGYTF. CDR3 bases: TGTGCCAGCAGTTCCGGGACAGGGAGGAACTATGGCTACACCTTC.

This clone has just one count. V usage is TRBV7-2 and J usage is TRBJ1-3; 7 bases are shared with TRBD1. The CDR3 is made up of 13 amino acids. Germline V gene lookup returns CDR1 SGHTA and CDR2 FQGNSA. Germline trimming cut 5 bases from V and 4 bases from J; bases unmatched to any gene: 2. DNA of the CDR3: TGTGCCAGCAGCCCGGACAGGGGAAACACCATATATTTT. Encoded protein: CASSPDRGNTIYF.

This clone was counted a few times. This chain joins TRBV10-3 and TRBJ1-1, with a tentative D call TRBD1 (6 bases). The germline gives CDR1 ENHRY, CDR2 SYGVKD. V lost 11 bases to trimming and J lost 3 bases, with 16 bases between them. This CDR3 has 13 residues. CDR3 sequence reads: CASSSEGDTEAFF. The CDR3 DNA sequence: TGTGCCTCCTCCTCCGAGGGGGACACTGAAGCTTTCTTT.

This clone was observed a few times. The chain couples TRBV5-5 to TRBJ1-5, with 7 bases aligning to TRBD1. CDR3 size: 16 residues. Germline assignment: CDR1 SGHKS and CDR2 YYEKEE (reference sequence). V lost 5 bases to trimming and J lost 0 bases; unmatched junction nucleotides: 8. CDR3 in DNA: TGTGCCAGCAGGACTGGGACAGAATATAGCAATCAGCCCCAGCATTTT. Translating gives CASRTGTEYSNQPQHF.

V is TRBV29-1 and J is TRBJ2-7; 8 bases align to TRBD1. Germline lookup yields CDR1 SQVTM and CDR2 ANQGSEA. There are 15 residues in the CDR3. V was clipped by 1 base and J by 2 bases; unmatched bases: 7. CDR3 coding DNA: TGCAGCGTTGAAGGGTCGACAGGGGCGGCCTACGAGCAGTACTTC. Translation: CSVEGSTGAAYEQYF.

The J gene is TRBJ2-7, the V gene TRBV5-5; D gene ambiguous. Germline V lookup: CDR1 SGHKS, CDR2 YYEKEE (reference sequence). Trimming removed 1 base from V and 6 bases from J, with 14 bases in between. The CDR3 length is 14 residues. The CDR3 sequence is CASSLTDGGSEQYF. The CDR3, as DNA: TGTGCCAGCAGCTTGACAGATGGTGGATCCGAGCAGTACTTC.

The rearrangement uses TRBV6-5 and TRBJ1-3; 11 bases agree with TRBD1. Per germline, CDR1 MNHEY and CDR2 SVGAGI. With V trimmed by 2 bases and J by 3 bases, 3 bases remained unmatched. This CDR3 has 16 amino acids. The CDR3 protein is CASSYAGTGGGNTIYF. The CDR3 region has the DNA TGTGCCAGCAGTTACGCCGGGACAGGGGGTGGAAACACCATATATTTT.

The CDR3 loop reads CSARFNEQFF. The CDR3 nucleotides are TGCAGTGCTAGGTTCAATGAGCAGTTCTTC. This chain uses TRBV20-1 with TRBJ2-1; unclear D gene. V was clipped by 3 bases and J by 6 bases, with 3 bases between them. Germline loops: CDR1 DFQATT, CDR2 SNEGSKA (reference sequence). The CDR3 extends over 10 amino acids.

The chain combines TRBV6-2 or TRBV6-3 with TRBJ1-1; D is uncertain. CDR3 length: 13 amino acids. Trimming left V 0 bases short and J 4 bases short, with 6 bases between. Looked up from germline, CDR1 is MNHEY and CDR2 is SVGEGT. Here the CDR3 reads CASSYSPGTEAFF. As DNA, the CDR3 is TGTGCCAGCAGTTACTCGCCAGGCACTGAAGCTTTCTTT.

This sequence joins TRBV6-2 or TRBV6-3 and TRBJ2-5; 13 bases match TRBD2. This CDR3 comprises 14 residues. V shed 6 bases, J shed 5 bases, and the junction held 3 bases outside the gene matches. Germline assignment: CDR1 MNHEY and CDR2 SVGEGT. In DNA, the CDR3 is TGTGCCAGCAGCCCGGGACTAGCGGGGGAGACCCAGTACTTC. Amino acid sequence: CASSPGLAGETQYF.

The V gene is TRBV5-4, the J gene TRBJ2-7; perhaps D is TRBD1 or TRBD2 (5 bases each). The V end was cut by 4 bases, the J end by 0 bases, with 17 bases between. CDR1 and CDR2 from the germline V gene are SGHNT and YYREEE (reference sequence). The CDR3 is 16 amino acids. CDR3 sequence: CASSPSGTADSYEQYF. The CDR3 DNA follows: TGTGCCAGCAGCCCCTCCGGGACGGCGGACTCCTACGAGCAGTACTTC.

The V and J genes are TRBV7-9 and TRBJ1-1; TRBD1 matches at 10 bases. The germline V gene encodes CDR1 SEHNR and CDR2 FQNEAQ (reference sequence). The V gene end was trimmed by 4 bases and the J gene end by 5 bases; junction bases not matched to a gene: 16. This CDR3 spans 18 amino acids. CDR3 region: CASSYNYTGTGVGTEAFF. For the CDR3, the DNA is TGTGCCAGCAGCTACAATTACACCGGGACAGGGGTTGGAACTGAAGCTTTCTTT.

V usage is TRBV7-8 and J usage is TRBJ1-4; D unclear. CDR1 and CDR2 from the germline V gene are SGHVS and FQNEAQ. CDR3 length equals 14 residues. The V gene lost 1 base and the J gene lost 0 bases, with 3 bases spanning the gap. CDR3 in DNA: TGTGCCAGCAGCTTAGAGGCAACTAATGAAAAACTGTTTTTT. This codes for CASSLEATNEKLFF. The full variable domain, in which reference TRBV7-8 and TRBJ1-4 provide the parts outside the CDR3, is GAGVSQSPRYKVAKRGQDVALRCDPISGHVSLFWYQQALGQGPEFLTYFQNEAQLDKSGLPSDRFFAERPEGSVSTLKIQRTQQEDSAVYLCASSLEATNEKLFFGSGTQLSVL.